This T cell receptor beta chain came from a study of T cell responses to AZD1222 COVID-19 vaccine. Study results and caveats: Every sample of the repertoires postdated the peak T cell response.

About this clone itself: Its antigen remains unidentified.

Sequenced by immunoSEQ multiplex PCR; TCRdb stores in-frame clones only, minus some. Found here are approximately 200,000 clones, 85% to 90% of them singletons; the top ten hold 2.5% to 3%. The source of this sequence is an adult in good health. The sample consisted of peripheral blood, taken on day 0 of MenACWY control vaccination.

The CDR3 region is CASSYGDSDTYEQYF. The CDR3 DNA follows: TGTGCCAGCAGTTACGGGGACTCGGACACCTACGAGCAGTACTTC. The rearrangement joins TRBV6-5 to TRBJ2-7; D is perhaps TRBD2 (6 bases). CDR3 length: 15 residues. The germline V and J ends were trimmed by 2 bases and 2 bases, with 13 bases remaining between them. Germline assignment: CDR1 MNHEY and CDR2 SVGAGI.